These 11 T cell receptor beta chains were sequenced from one sample in a study of identical twins. TCRdb re-derived calls from the 5' RACE reads in MiXCR, one entry per CDR3 protein. The sample lists about 520,000 distinct CDR3 sequences, 20% to 25% seen once, with approximately 0.95% in the top ten. These data also featured in a second study, about T cells expressing NK-cell markers.

The sequenced sample consisted of CD4+ T cells sorted from blood. The receptors were sampled from a woman aged 18-29 years in good health.

This clonotype was detected only a few times. This chain uses TRBV5-1 with TRBJ2-7; 8 bases are a match to TRBD2. This CDR3 comprises 14 residues. Germline trimming cut 2 bases from V and 4 bases from J; bases unmatched to any gene: 5. CDR1 SGHRS and CDR2 YFSETQ come from the germline V gene. The CDR3 reads CASSFLAGKYEQYF. CDR3 bases: TGCGCCAGCAGCTTTCTAGCGGGCAAATACGAGCAGTACTTC.

This clonotype was seen a few times. CDR3 sequence: CASSPGFHTDTQYF. The CDR3 bases are TGTGCCAGCAGCCCGGGGTTCCACACAGATACGCAGTATTTT. The genes are TRBV9 and TRBJ2-3; tentatively, D is TRBD2 (5 bases). This CDR3 comprises 14 residues. V gave up 4 bases and J gave up 2 bases, with 11 bases separating them. Germline V gene data show CDR1 as SGDLS and CDR2 as YYNGEE.

J is TRBJ2-7 and V is TRBV20-1; tentatively, D is TRBD1 (5 bases). Deletions cut 3 bases from V and 6 bases from J, with 15 bases between. Per the germline V gene, CDR1 is DFQATT and CDR2 is SNEGSKA (reference sequence). This CDR3 spans 13 amino acids. The CDR3 spells CSASDGQKGEQYF. The CDR3 DNA sequence: TGCAGTGCTAGTGACGGACAAAAGGGCGAGCAGTACTTC.

V usage is TRBV11-2 and J usage is TRBJ2-2; 7 positions agree with TRBD2. V dropped 1 base and J dropped 1; count of bases not matched to a gene: 3. Germline V gives CDR1 SGHAT, CDR2 FQNNGV. CDR3 length: 16 residues. The chain's CDR3 is CASSLVAGVNTGELFF. DNA of the CDR3: TGTGCCAGCAGCTTAGTAGCGGGCGTGAACACCGGGGAGCTGTTTTTT. The full variable domain, in which reference TRBV11-2 and TRBJ2-2 provide the parts outside the CDR3, is EAGVAQSPRYKIIEKRQSVAFWCNPISGHATLYWYQQILGQGPKLLIQFQNNGVVDDSQLPKDRFSAERLKGVDSTLKIQPAKLEDSAVYLCASSLVAGVNTGELFFGEGSRLTVL.

The chain joins TRBV24-1 to TRBJ2-2, with unresolved D. Germline-derived CDR1 and CDR2 are KGHDR and SFDVKD. The CDR3 extends over 13 amino acids. Trimming took 1 base from V and 3 from J, leaving 2 bases between them. The CDR3 is CATSDFYTGELFF. CDR3 DNA: TGTGCCACCAGTGATTTTTACACCGGGGAGCTGTTTTTT.

V gene TRBV4-3 combines with J gene TRBJ2-1; D is undetermined. Germline V gives CDR1 LGHNA, CDR2 YSLEER. Trimming removed 4 bases at V and 4 bases at J, with 20 bases between. The CDR3 has 17 amino acids. CDR3 nucleotide sequence: TGCGCCAGCAGCCCAAGCCCTGCCAGCTCCGGTTACAATGAGCAGTTCTTC. Its protein is CASSPSPASSGYNEQFF.

This clonotype was seen a handful of times. CDR3 bases: TGCAGTGCTAGCGGAAGGGGATCCACTGGGGCCAACGTCCTGACTTTC. Protein sequence: CSASGRGSTGANVLTF. The J gene is TRBJ2-6, the V gene TRBV20-1, with TRBD1 as a possible D gene (5 bases). This CDR3 comprises 16 residues. Trimming pared 3 bases from V and 2 bases from J, leaving 14 bases between. Germline V lookup: CDR1 DFQATT, CDR2 SNEGSKA (reference sequence).

This chain joins TRBV7-2 and TRBJ2-1, with D tentatively TRBD2 (5 bases). Per germline, CDR1 SGHTA and CDR2 FQGNSA. With 2 bases removed from V and 9 bases from J, the gap between germline ends came to 14 bases. The CDR3 covers 14 residues. The CDR3 nucleotides read TGTGCCAGCAGCTTACCTACTAGAATCGCTGAGCAGTTCTTC. Its translation: CASSLPTRIAEQFF.

This clonotype was counted ten times or more. This chain connects TRBV12-3 or TRBV12-4 to TRBJ1-4, with unresolved D. CDR3 length: 13 residues. V lost 3 bases to trimming and J lost 8 bases, with 10 bases between them. CDR3 nucleotide sequence: TGTGCCAGCAGTTTGGCAGAGACCGAAAAACTGTTTTTT. It encodes CASSLAETEKLFF.

The chain has TRBV5-1 and TRBJ2-3; 12 positions agree with TRBD2. Germline CDR1 reads SGHRS; CDR2 reads YFSETQ. Trimming took 0 bases from V and 2 from J; bases not matched to a gene: 1. This CDR3 comprises 16 residues. The CDR3 coding sequence is TGCGCCAGCAGCTTGGGACTAGCGGGGGACACAGATACGCAGTATTTT. Amino acids: CASSLGLAGDTDTQYF. Looking up the rest from reference TRBV5-1 and TRBJ2-3 gives the full variable domain: KAGVTQTPRYLIKTRGQQVTLSCSPISGHRSVSWYQQTPGQGLQFLFEYFSETQRNKGNFPGRFSGRQFSNSRSEMNVSTLELGDSALYLCASSLGLAGDTDTQYFGPGTRLTVL.

There are a few counts of this clonotype. The chain uses TRBV20-1 and TRBJ1-5; D remains unclear. The germline CDR1 and CDR2 sequences are DFQATT and SNEGSKA (reference sequence). Trimming shortened V by 3 bases and J by 4 bases, and 7 bases separated the two germline ends. The CDR3 runs 12 residues. CDR3 sequence reads: CSASEGNQPQHF. The CDR3 coding sequence is TGCAGTGCTAGCGAAGGGAATCAGCCCCAGCATTTT.